Listed below are T cell receptor beta chains from one sample, sequenced in a study of blood T cell repertoires in COVID-19. Assay used: immunoSEQ multiplex PCR; TCRdb lists only in-frame clones, some missing. The sample gives approximately 150,000 clones, roughly 90% of which show up once; over 15% is in the top ten. Sequencing was performed on peripheral blood. These receptors were collected from a man in his sixties with active or convalescent COVID-19. CDR3s include the opening cysteine and the closing phenylalanine or tryptophan. Fields, in order: J gene, D gene, V gene, clone size, CDR3 protein, CDR3 DNA. D genes are given only for firm matches. Clone size, where shown, is once, few, many, or a class for clones that have expanded.

j_call: TRBJ2-3
d_call: TRBD2
v_call: TRBV28
clone_size: NA
cdr3_aa: CASSYGTSGTDTQYF
cdr3_nt: TGTGCCAGCAGCTACGGGACTAGCGGGACAGATACGCAGTATTTT

j_call: TRBJ1-2
d_call: NA
v_call: TRBV6-6
clone_size: NA
cdr3_aa: CASSSRVFDGYTF
cdr3_nt: TGTGCCAGCTCCTCCAGGGTTTTTGATGGCTACACCTTC

j_call: TRBJ1-6
d_call: NA
v_call: TRBV2
clone_size: NA
cdr3_aa: CASRDRFLYNSPLHF
cdr3_nt: TGTGCCAGCAGAGACAGATTTCTCTATAATTCACCCCTCCACTTT

j_call: TRBJ1-4
d_call: TRBD1
v_call: TRBV6-1
clone_size: NA
cdr3_aa: CASSEGLGQPNEKLFF
cdr3_nt: TGTGCCAGCAGTGAAGGTTTGGGACAGCCCAATGAAAAACTGTTTTTT

j_call: TRBJ2-1
d_call: TRBD1
v_call: TRBV7-9
clone_size: once
cdr3_aa: CASSRRQGSYNEQFF
cdr3_nt: TGTGCCAGCAGCCGAAGACAGGGCTCCTACAATGAGCAGTTCTTC

j_call: TRBJ1-1
d_call: NA
v_call: TRBV2
clone_size: NA
cdr3_aa: CASSANKGGSEAFF
cdr3_nt: TGTGCCAGCAGTGCCAATAAAGGGGGATCTGAAGCTTTCTTT

j_call: TRBJ2-7
d_call: TRBD1
v_call: TRBV2
clone_size: NA
cdr3_aa: CASSPDRVEQYF
cdr3_nt: TGTGCCAGCAGTCCGGACAGGGTCGAGCAGTACTTC

j_call: TRBJ2-7
d_call: NA
v_call: TRBV6-5
clone_size: few
cdr3_aa: CASSYRPDGRNEQYF
cdr3_nt: TGTGCCAGCAGTTATCGGCCCGACGGGAGAAACGAGCAGTACTTC

j_call: TRBJ1-4
d_call: NA
v_call: TRBV27
clone_size: NA
cdr3_aa: CASSPTGWGNEKLFF
cdr3_nt: TGTGCCAGCAGTCCAACAGGGTGGGGGAATGAAAAACTGTTTTTT

j_call: TRBJ2-7
d_call: NA
v_call: TRBV5-6
clone_size: NA
cdr3_aa: CASSFTPSSGTRSYEQYF
cdr3_nt: TGTGCCAGCAGCTTCACTCCATCTTCCGGGACAAGATCCTACGAGCAGTACTTC

j_call: TRBJ2-7
d_call: TRBD2
v_call: TRBV19
clone_size: NA
cdr3_aa: CASSGSLAGRDEQYF
cdr3_nt: TGTGCCAGTAGTGGGAGTCTAGCGGGCAGGGACGAGCAGTACTTC

j_call: TRBJ2-1
d_call: TRBD1
v_call: TRBV5-4
clone_size: NA
cdr3_aa: CASSPDPGQGFNEQFF
cdr3_nt: TGTGCCAGCAGCCCGGACCCGGGACAGGGTTTTAATGAGCAGTTCTTC

j_call: TRBJ2-5
d_call: TRBD1
v_call: TRBV7-2
clone_size: NA
cdr3_aa: CASSPPLTGEDQETQYF
cdr3_nt: TGTGCCAGCAGCCCACCCTTGACAGGGGAAGATCAAGAGACCCAGTACTTC

j_call: TRBJ2-3
d_call: TRBD1
v_call: TRBV19
clone_size: NA
cdr3_aa: CASSPRTGGTDTQYF
cdr3_nt: TGTGCCAGTAGTCCGAGGACAGGGGGCACAGATACGCAGTATTTT

j_call: TRBJ2-2
d_call: NA
v_call: TRBV11-2
clone_size: NA
cdr3_aa: CASEGANTGELFF
cdr3_nt: TGTGCCAGCGAAGGGGCGAACACCGGGGAGCTGTTTTTT

j_call: TRBJ2-7
d_call: TRBD2
v_call: TRBV18
clone_size: once
cdr3_aa: CASSPSAGLAIYEQYF
cdr3_nt: TGTGCCAGCTCACCTTCCGCGGGACTAGCGATCTACGAGCAGTACTTC

j_call: TRBJ1-6
d_call: TRBD1
v_call: TRBV2
clone_size: NA
cdr3_aa: CASSRDRGLGTYNSPLHF
cdr3_nt: TGTGCCAGCAGTAGGGACAGGGGGCTTGGGACCTATAATTCACCCCTCCACTTT

j_call: TRBJ1-1
d_call: TRBD1
v_call: TRBV2
clone_size: few
cdr3_aa: CASSGGRQGAPGTEAFF
cdr3_nt: TGTGCCAGCAGTGGGGGGCGGCAGGGGGCGCCGGGCACTGAAGCTTTCTTT

j_call: TRBJ1-2
d_call: TRBD1
v_call: TRBV6-5
clone_size: NA
cdr3_aa: CASSYDRELGYTF
cdr3_nt: TGTGCCAGCAGTTACGACAGGGAATTAGGCTACACCTTC

j_call: TRBJ2-7
d_call: NA
v_call: TRBV9
clone_size: NA
cdr3_aa: CASSDGHNSYEQYF
cdr3_nt: TGTGCCAGCAGCGATGGACACAACTCCTACGAGCAGTACTTC

j_call: TRBJ1-5
d_call: NA
v_call: TRBV6-1
clone_size: NA
cdr3_aa: CASSDSLRAQHF
cdr3_nt: TGTGCCAGCAGTGATTCTTTGAGAGCCCAGCATTTT

j_call: TRBJ2-1
d_call: NA
v_call: TRBV6-5
clone_size: NA
cdr3_aa: CASSPSRVYNEQFF
cdr3_nt: TGTGCCAGCAGCCCCAGTCGGGTATACAATGAGCAGTTCTTC

j_call: TRBJ2-5
d_call: TRBD2
v_call: TRBV10-3
clone_size: NA
cdr3_aa: CAISESGSSGGQETQYF
cdr3_nt: TGTGCCATCAGTGAGTCAGGGTCTAGCGGGGGACAAGAGACCCAGTACTTC

j_call: TRBJ1-1
d_call: NA
v_call: TRBV18
clone_size: NA
cdr3_aa: CASSPPGGTGTEAFF
cdr3_nt: TGTGCCAGCTCACCGCCTGGCGGGACCGGGACTGAAGCTTTCTTT

j_call: TRBJ2-2
d_call: NA
v_call: TRBV18
clone_size: NA
cdr3_aa: CASTRLLTGGDGELFF
cdr3_nt: TGTGCCAGCACCCGATTATTGACGGGGGGCGACGGGGAGCTGTTTTTT

j_call: TRBJ2-2
d_call: TRBD1
v_call: TRBV24-1
clone_size: NA
cdr3_aa: CATQGENTGELFF
cdr3_nt: TGTGCCACACAGGGGGAGAACACCGGGGAGCTGTTTTTT

j_call: TRBJ1-3
d_call: TRBD1
v_call: TRBV5-1
clone_size: few
cdr3_aa: CASSFDRDSGNTIYF
cdr3_nt: TGCGCCAGCAGCTTCGACAGGGATTCTGGAAACACCATATATTTT

j_call: TRBJ2-5
d_call: TRBD1
v_call: TRBV7-2
clone_size: NA
cdr3_aa: CASSSDRGGETQYF
cdr3_nt: TGTGCCAGCAGCTCAGACAGGGGTGGAGAGACCCAGTACTTC

j_call: TRBJ1-1
d_call: NA
v_call: TRBV5-1
clone_size: NA
cdr3_aa: CASSLTGTEAFF
cdr3_nt: TGCGCCAGCAGCCTAACAGGCACTGAAGCTTTCTTT

j_call: TRBJ1-4
d_call: NA
v_call: TRBV11-2
clone_size: NA
cdr3_aa: CASSLAGEEKLFF
cdr3_nt: TGTGCCAGCAGCTTAGCTGGGGAGGAAAAACTGTTTTTT

j_call: TRBJ2-7
d_call: TRBD2
v_call: TRBV5-1
clone_size: few
cdr3_aa: CASSRGCGGAEEQYF
cdr3_nt: TGCGCCAGCAGCCGGGGGTGCGGGGGGGCTGAGGAGCAGTACTTC

j_call: TRBJ2-7
d_call: NA
v_call: TRBV27
clone_size: NA
cdr3_aa: CASRLRDIAYEQYF
cdr3_nt: TGTGCCAGCAGACTCCGGGACATAGCCTACGAGCAGTACTTC

j_call: TRBJ1-1
d_call: NA
v_call: TRBV2
clone_size: NA
cdr3_aa: CASSESENTEAFF
cdr3_nt: TGTGCCAGCAGTGAATCAGAGAACACTGAAGCTTTCTTT

j_call: TRBJ1-2
d_call: NA
v_call: TRBV12-2
clone_size: NA
cdr3_aa: CASRLAQAAPNYGYTF
cdr3_nt: TGTGCAAGTCGCTTAGCGCAGGCAGCTCCTAACTATGGCTACACCTTC

j_call: TRBJ1-1
d_call: NA
v_call: TRBV6-5
clone_size: NA
cdr3_aa: CASSIQTSNTEAFF
cdr3_nt: TGTGCCAGCAGTATACAGACATCGAACACTGAAGCTTTCTTT

j_call: TRBJ1-2
d_call: TRBD1
v_call: TRBV5-4
clone_size: once
cdr3_aa: CASSLEGTGAVSGYTF
cdr3_nt: TGTGCCAGCAGCTTGGAGGGGACAGGGGCTGTTAGCGGCTACACCTTC

j_call: TRBJ1-1
d_call: TRBD1
v_call: TRBV18
clone_size: NA
cdr3_aa: CASSPKQGVTEAFF
cdr3_nt: TGTGCCAGCTCACCGAAACAGGGGGTAACTGAAGCTTTCTTT

j_call: TRBJ1-6
d_call: TRBD1
v_call: TRBV5-8
clone_size: NA
cdr3_aa: CASSLTGTDNSPLHF
cdr3_nt: TGTGCCAGCAGCTTGACCGGGACAGATAATTCACCCCTCCACTTT

j_call: TRBJ1-1
d_call: TRBD1
v_call: TRBV6-2/TRBV6-3
clone_size: NA
cdr3_aa: CASSDRGLGEAFF
cdr3_nt: TGTGCCAGCAGCGACAGGGGGCTAGGTGAAGCTTTCTTT

j_call: TRBJ1-3
d_call: NA
v_call: TRBV3-1/TRBV3-2
clone_size: NA
cdr3_aa: CASSPFGPSRNTIYF
cdr3_nt: TGTGCCAGCAGCCCTTTCGGGCCTAGCAGAAACACCATATATTTT

j_call: TRBJ1-2
d_call: TRBD1
v_call: TRBV29-1
clone_size: once
cdr3_aa: CSVDSGQGIGYTF
cdr3_nt: TGCAGCGTAGACTCTGGACAGGGTATAGGCTACACCTTC

j_call: TRBJ2-7
d_call: TRBD2
v_call: TRBV6-1
clone_size: NA
cdr3_aa: CASSEFPPGLAGVYEQYF
cdr3_nt: TGTGCCAGCAGTGAATTTCCCCCGGGACTAGCGGGGGTCTACGAGCAGTACTTC

j_call: TRBJ1-2
d_call: NA
v_call: TRBV7-6
clone_size: once
cdr3_aa: CASSLGQSYGYTF
cdr3_nt: TGTGCCAGCAGCTTAGGACAGTCCTATGGCTACACCTTC

j_call: TRBJ1-2
d_call: NA
v_call: TRBV6-5
clone_size: NA
cdr3_aa: CASSYYSPGYYGYTF
cdr3_nt: TGTGCCAGCAGTTACTATAGTCCAGGCTACTATGGCTACACCTTC

j_call: TRBJ1-5
d_call: NA
v_call: TRBV7-2
clone_size: NA
cdr3_aa: CASSLESPYYSNQPQHF
cdr3_nt: TGTGCCAGCAGCTTAGAATCTCCATACTATAGCAATCAGCCCCAGCATTTT

j_call: TRBJ2-3
d_call: TRBD2
v_call: TRBV30
clone_size: NA
cdr3_aa: CAWSPGLAGPDTQYF
cdr3_nt: TGTGCCTGGAGTCCCGGACTAGCGGGACCAGATACGCAGTATTTT

j_call: TRBJ2-1
d_call: TRBD1
v_call: TRBV6-4
clone_size: NA
cdr3_aa: CASSFVTGASNEQFF
cdr3_nt: TGTGCCAGCAGTTTTGTGACAGGGGCATCCAATGAGCAGTTCTTC

j_call: TRBJ1-2
d_call: TRBD1
v_call: TRBV10-2
clone_size: once
cdr3_aa: CASRAQGAFYGYTF
cdr3_nt: TGCGCCAGCAGGGCACAGGGGGCGTTCTATGGCTACACCTTC

j_call: TRBJ1-4
d_call: TRBD1
v_call: TRBV10-2
clone_size: NA
cdr3_aa: CASSSTGPPEKLFF
cdr3_nt: TGCGCCAGCAGTTCGACAGGGCCCCCTGAAAAACTGTTTTTT

j_call: TRBJ1-2
d_call: TRBD1
v_call: TRBV9
clone_size: few
cdr3_aa: CASSVVQGADGYTF
cdr3_nt: TGTGCCAGCAGCGTAGTACAGGGGGCAGATGGCTACACCTTC

j_call: TRBJ1-5
d_call: NA
v_call: TRBV4-1
clone_size: NA
cdr3_aa: CASSPYQGLESQHF
cdr3_nt: TGCGCCAGCAGCCCATATCAGGGGTTGGAGTCCCAGCATTTT